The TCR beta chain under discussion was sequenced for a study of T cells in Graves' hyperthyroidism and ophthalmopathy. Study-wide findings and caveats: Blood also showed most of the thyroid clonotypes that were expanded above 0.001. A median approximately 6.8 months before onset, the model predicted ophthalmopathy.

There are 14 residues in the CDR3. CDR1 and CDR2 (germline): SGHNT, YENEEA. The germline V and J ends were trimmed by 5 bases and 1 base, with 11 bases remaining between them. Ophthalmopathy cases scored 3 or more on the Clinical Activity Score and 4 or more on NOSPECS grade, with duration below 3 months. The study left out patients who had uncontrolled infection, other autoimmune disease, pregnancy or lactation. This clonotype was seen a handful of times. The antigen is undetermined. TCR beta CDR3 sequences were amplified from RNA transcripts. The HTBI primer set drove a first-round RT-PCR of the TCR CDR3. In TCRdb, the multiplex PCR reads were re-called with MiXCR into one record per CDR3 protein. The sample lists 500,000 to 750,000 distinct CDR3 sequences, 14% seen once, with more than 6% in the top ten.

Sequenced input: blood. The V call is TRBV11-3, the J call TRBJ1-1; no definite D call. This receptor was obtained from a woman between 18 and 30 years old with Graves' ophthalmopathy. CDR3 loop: CASSLKMGNTEAFF. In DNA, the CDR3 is TGTGCCAGCAGCCTTAAAATGGGGAACACTGAAGCTTTCTTT.